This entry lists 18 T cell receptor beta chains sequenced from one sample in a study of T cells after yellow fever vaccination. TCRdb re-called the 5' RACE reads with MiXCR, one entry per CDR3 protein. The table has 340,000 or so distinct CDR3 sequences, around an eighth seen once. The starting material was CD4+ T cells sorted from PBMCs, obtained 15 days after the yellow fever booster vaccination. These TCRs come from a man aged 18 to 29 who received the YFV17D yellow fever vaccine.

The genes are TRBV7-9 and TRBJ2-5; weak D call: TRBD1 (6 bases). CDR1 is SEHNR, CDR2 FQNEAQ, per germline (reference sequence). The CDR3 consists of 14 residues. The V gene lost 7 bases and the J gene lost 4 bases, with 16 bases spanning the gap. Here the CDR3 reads CASTVEGDGETQYF. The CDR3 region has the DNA TGTGCCAGCACCGTTGAGGGGGACGGAGAGACCCAGTACTTC.

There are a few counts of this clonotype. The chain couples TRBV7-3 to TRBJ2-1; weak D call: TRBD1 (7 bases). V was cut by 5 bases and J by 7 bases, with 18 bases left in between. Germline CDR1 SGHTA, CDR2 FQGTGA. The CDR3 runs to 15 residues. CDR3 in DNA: TGTGCCAGCAGCGTCCCAGGGGGGCCAGTAAATGAGCAGTTCTTC. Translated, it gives CASSVPGGPVNEQFF.

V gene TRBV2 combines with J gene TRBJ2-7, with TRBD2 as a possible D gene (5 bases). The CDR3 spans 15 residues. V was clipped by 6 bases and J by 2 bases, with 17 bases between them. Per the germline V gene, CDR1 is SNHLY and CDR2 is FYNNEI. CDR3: CASRSRRGFTYEQYF. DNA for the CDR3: TGTGCCAGCAGGTCCCGAAGAGGGTTTACCTACGAGCAGTACTTC.

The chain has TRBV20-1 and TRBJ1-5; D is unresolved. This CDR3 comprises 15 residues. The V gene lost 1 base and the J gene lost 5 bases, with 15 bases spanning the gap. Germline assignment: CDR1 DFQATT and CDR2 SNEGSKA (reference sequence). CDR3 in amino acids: CSARGHSNPDQPQHF. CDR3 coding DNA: TGCAGTGCTAGAGGTCACTCAAACCCTGATCAGCCCCAGCATTTT.

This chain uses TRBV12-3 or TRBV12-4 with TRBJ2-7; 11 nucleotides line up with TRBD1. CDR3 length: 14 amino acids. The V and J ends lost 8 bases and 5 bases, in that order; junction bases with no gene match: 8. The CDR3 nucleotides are TGTGCCAGCCGCGCCGGGACAGGGGGTAACGAGCAGTACTTC. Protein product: CASRAGTGGNEQYF.

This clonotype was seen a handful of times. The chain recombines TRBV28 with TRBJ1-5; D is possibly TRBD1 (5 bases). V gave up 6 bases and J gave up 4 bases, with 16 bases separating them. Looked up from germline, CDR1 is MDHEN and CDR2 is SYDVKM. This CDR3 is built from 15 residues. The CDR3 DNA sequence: TGTGCCAGCAGCTTGGACACGTACCTAAATCAGCCCCAGCATTTT. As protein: CASSLDTYLNQPQHF.

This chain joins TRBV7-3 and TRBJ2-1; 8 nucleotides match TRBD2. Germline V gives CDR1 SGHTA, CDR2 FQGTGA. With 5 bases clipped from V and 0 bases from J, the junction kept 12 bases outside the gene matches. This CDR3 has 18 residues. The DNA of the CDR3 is TGTGCCAGCAGCCCTGCTTCCCTCGCGGGGGGCTCCTACAATGAGCAGTTCTTC. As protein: CASSPASLAGGSYNEQFF.

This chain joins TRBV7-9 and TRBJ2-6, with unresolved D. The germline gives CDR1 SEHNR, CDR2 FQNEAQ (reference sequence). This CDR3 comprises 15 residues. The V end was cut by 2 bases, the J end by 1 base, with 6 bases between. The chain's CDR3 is CASSLFLSGANVLTF. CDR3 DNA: TGTGCCAGCAGCTTATTTCTTTCTGGGGCCAACGTCCTGACTTTC.

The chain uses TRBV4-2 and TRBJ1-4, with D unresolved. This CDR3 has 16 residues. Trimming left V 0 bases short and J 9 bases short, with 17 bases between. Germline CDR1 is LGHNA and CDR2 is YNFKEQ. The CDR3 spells CASSQDGSQHAQKLFF. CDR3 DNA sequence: TGTGCCAGCAGCCAAGATGGCAGCCAGCACGCCCAAAAACTGTTTTTT.

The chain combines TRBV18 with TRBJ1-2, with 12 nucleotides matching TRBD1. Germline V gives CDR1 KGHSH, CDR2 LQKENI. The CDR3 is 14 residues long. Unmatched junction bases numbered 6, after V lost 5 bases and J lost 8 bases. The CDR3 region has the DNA TGTGCCAGCTCAGCCGGGACAGGGGGCGACGGCTACACCTTC. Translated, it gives CASSAGTGGDGYTF.

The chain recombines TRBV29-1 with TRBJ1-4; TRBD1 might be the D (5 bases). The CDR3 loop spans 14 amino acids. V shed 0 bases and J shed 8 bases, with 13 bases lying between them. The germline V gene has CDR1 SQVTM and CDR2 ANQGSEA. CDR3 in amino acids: CSVEDRGRGEKLFF. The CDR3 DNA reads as TGCAGCGTTGAAGATAGGGGAAGAGGAGAAAAACTGTTTTTT.

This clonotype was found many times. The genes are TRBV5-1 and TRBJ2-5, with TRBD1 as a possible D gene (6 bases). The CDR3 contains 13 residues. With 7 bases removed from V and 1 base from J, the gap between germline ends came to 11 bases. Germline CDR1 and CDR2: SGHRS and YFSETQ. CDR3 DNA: TGCGCCAGCGCCTACAGGGCCCAAGAGACCCAGTACTTC. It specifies CASAYRAQETQYF.

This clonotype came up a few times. As DNA, the CDR3 is TGTGCCAGCAGCTTAAGGAGGGCTAACCATTCACCCCTCCACTTT. Translation: CASSLRRANHSPLHF. The rearrangement uses TRBV7-8 and TRBJ1-6; D unresolved. Trimming removed 2 bases from V and 8 bases from J, with 13 bases in between. CDR1 is SGHVS and CDR2 is FQNEAQ in the germline V gene. This CDR3 has 15 residues.

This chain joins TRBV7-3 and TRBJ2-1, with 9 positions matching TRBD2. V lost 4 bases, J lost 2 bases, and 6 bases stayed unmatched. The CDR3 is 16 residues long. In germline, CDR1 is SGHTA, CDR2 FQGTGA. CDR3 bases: TGTGCCAGCAGCTCAGGCGGGGGGGCCGCCTACAATGAGCAGTTCTTC. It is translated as CASSSGGGAAYNEQFF. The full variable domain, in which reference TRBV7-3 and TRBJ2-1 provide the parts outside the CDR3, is GAGVSQTPSNKVTEKGKYVELRCDPISGHTALYWYRQSLGQGPEFLIYFQGTGAADDSGLPNDRFFAVRPEGSVSTLKIQRTERGDSAVYLCASSSGGGAAYNEQFFGPGTRLTVL.

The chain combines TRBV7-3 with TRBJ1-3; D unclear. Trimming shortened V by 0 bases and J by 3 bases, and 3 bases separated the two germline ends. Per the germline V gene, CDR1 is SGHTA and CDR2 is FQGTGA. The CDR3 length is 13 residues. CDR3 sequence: CASSLTRGNTIYF. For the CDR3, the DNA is TGTGCCAGCAGCTTAACGCGTGGAAACACCATATATTTT.

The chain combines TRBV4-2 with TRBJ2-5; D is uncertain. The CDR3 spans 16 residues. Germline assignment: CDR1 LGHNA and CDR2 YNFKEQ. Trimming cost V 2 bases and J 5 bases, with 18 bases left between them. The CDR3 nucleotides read TGTGCCAGCAGCCAATCCGCTGCGAGGCTCCGGGAGACCCAGTACTTC. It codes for CASSQSAARLRETQYF.

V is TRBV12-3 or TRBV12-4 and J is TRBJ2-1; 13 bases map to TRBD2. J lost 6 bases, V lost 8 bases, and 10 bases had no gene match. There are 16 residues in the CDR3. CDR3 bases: TGTGCCAGCGGACTTCAACTAGCGGGGGGGCTCAATGAGCAGTTCTTC. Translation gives CASGLQLAGGLNEQFF.

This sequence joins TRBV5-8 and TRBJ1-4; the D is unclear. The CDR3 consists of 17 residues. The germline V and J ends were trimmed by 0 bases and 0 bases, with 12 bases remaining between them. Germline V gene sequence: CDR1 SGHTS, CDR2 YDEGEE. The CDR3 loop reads CASSLESPFATNEKLFF. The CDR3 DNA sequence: TGTGCCAGCAGCTTGGAGAGTCCCTTTGCAACTAATGAAAAACTGTTTTTT. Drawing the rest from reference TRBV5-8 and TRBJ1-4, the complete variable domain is EAGVTQSPTHLIKTRGQQATLRCSPISGHTSVYWYQQALGLGLQFLLWYDEGEERNRGNFPPRFSGRQFPNYSSELNVNALELEDSALYLCASSLESPFATNEKLFFGSGTQLSVL.